These T cell receptor beta chains were read from a single sample in a study of blood T cell repertoires in COVID-19. This table comes from immunoSEQ multiplex PCR, and its TCRdb copy is limited to in-frame clones, with some not included. The repertoire holds over 65,000 clones, with 70% to 90% as singletons. What was sequenced was peripheral blood. These receptors all come from a man between 50 and 59 years old with active COVID-19. Each CDR3 is given with its conserved first and last residue. The D gene is left open where the match is weak. Clone size is shown for a subset of rows, as once, few, many or a class of expanded clone.

J gene	clone size	V gene	D gene	CDR3 DNA	CDR3 protein
TRBJ1-1	.	TRBV18	.	TGTGCCAGCTCACCTTGGACAGAGAACACTGAAGCTTTCTTT	CASSPWTENTEAFF
TRBJ1-1	.	TRBV24-1	TRBD1	TGTGCCACCAGTGAACCCGGGACAGGAGCCAAAGCTTTCTTT	CATSEPGTGAKAFF
TRBJ2-7	.	TRBV5-1	.	TGCGCCAGCAGCTTGGGCGGTAGCGGTGCATCCTACGAGCAGTACTTC	CASSLGGSGASYEQYF
TRBJ2-1	.	TRBV2	TRBD2	TGTGCCAGCAGAATCCCTAGCGGGAGGGCCGAAGAGCAGTTCTTC	CASRIPSGRAEEQFF
TRBJ1-2	.	TRBV14	.	TGTGCCAGCAGCCAGGGCGCTCAAGATAGAAGGGGCTACACCTTC	CASSQGAQDRRGYTF
TRBJ2-2	.	TRBV6-4	.	TGTGCCAGCCGCACCGGAGAGGACACCGGGGAGCTGTTTTTT	CASRTGEDTGELFF
TRBJ1-2	once	TRBV11-3	TRBD1	TGTGCCAGCAGCAAAATGCTGACAGGGGATGGCTACACCTTC	CASSKMLTGDGYTF
TRBJ2-7	.	TRBV11-3	TRBD2	TGTGCCAGCAGCTTACTCGGGGGGGCCCACGAGCAGTACTTC	CASSLLGGAHEQYF
TRBJ1-5	.	TRBV18	TRBD1	TGTGCCAGCTCACTAACGGGACAGTTCGGCAATCAGCCCCAGCATTTT	CASSLTGQFGNQPQHF
TRBJ2-3	.	TRBV7-9	TRBD1	TGTGCCAGCAGCCCGGACAGGGGGCCCACAGATACGCAGTATTTT	CASSPDRGPTDTQYF
TRBJ2-7	.	TRBV6-5	TRBD1	TGTGCCAGCATCTTGACAGGGACAACCTACGAGCAGTACTTC	CASILTGTTYEQYF